Below, 20 T cell receptor beta chains from the same sample are listed, as sequenced in a study of blood T cell repertoires in COVID-19. The method was immunoSEQ multiplex PCR; TCRdb's version includes in-frame clones alone and lacks a portion of them. The sample has some 150,000 clones, 80% to 90% seen once. The sequencing sample was made of peripheral blood. Receptors were obtained from a woman aged 55-69 years with COVID-19, enrolled during active disease.

The V gene is TRBV10-3, the J gene TRBJ1-1, with 8 bases lining up with TRBD1. This CDR3 is 13 amino acids long. Trimming removed 6 bases from V and 1 base from J; junction bases left unmatched: 1. CDR1 and CDR2 (germline): ENHRY, SYGVKD. CDR3 amino acids: CAIRQGGNTEAFF. In DNA, the CDR3 is TGTGCCATCAGACAGGGGGGGAACACTGAAGCTTTCTTT.

Here the CDR3 DNA reads TGTGCCAGCAGCCAAGACGCTAGCGCTTACTACGAGCAGTACTTC. Its translation is CASSQDASAYYEQYF. J is TRBJ2-7 and V is TRBV14; D may be TRBD2 (6 bases). The CDR3 totals 15 residues. The V end was cut by 0 bases, the J end by 3 bases, with 12 bases between. The germline gives CDR1 SGHDN, CDR2 FVKESK.

V usage is TRBV7-6 and J usage is TRBJ2-3; the match to TRBD2 covers 13 bases. The CDR3 runs 20 residues. Unmatched junction bases numbered 11, after V lost 2 bases and J lost 0 bases. Germline values: CDR1 SGHVS, CDR2 FNYEAQ. The CDR3 spells CASSLPVTSGRAISTDTQYF. The DNA of the CDR3 is TGTGCCAGCAGCTTACCGGTAACTAGCGGGAGGGCCATAAGCACAGATACGCAGTATTTT.

The table lists this clone with a few counts. This CDR3 reads CAWRRGGQGGYEQYF. CDR3 DNA sequence: TGTGCCTGGAGGAGGGGAGGACAGGGGGGATACGAGCAGTACTTC. The rearrangement uses TRBV30 and TRBJ2-7, with TRBD1 matching 10 bases. Germline values: CDR1 GTSNPN, CDR2 SVGIG (reference sequence). Losses at the gene ends were 3 bases for V and 4 bases for J; bases not matched to a gene: 9. This CDR3 contains 15 residues.

This clone was observed a few times. This chain joins TRBV19 and TRBJ1-1; 11 bases map to TRBD1. Per germline, CDR1 LNHDA and CDR2 SQIVND (reference sequence). The J segment lost 1 base and the V segment lost 5 bases, leaving 9 bases of the junction unmatched. CDR3 length: 17 amino acids. The CDR3 DNA reads as TGTGCCAGTAGTCCGAGGACAGGGGGCAGGGAGAACACTGAAGCTTTCTTT. Translated: CASSPRTGGRENTEAFF.

The gene calls are TRBV13 and TRBJ2-7, with TRBD1 identical over 7 bases. The CDR3 has 15 amino acids. V lost 5 bases to trimming and J lost 2 bases; unmatched junction nucleotides: 9. Per the germline V gene, CDR1 is PRHDT and CDR2 is FYEKMQ (reference sequence). The CDR3 here is CASSTHRQGTYEQYF. The CDR3 region has the DNA TGTGCCAGCAGCACCCACCGACAGGGAACCTACGAGCAGTACTTC.

V usage is TRBV7-2 and J usage is TRBJ1-1; TRBD1 is a possible D gene (5 bases). V was shortened by 3 bases and J by 4 bases, with 12 bases between the two germline ends. Germline V CDR1 and CDR2: SGHTA, FQGNSA. The CDR3 extends over 14 amino acids. The CDR3 sequence is CASSLWQGGTEAFF. The CDR3 DNA follows: TGTGCCAGCAGCTTGTGGCAGGGTGGCACTGAAGCTTTCTTT.

This clone was seen a single time. V gene TRBV6-5 combines with J gene TRBJ1-1, with 8 positions matching TRBD1. The germline V gene has CDR1 MNHEY and CDR2 SVGAGI. After removal of 5 bases from V and 4 bases from J, the junction contained 3 bases not matched to a gene. This CDR3 spans 13 amino acids. The CDR3 spells CASSPTGATEAFF. CDR3 sequence (DNA): TGTGCCAGCAGTCCGACAGGGGCCACTGAAGCTTTCTTT.

V is TRBV7-4 and J is TRBJ1-5; D ambiguous. The germline V gene has CDR1 SGHVT and CDR2 SQSDAQ. The length of the CDR3 is 15 residues. Trimming pared 5 bases from V and 3 bases from J, leaving 14 bases between. The DNA for the CDR3 is TGTGCCAGCAGCATCTGGGTTGAGGTCAATCAGCCCCAGCATTTT. Translation gives CASSIWVEVNQPQHF.

V is TRBV27 and J is TRBJ2-7; possible D gene TRBD2, 6 bases. This CDR3 is built from 17 residues. Germline V lookup: CDR1 MNHEY, CDR2 SMNVEV (reference sequence). Trimming took off 6 bases at V and 0 bases at J, with 21 bases between the two ends. The CDR3 loop reads CASSSPHLEGPSYEQYF. CDR3 in DNA: TGTGCCAGCAGCAGTCCCCATTTGGAGGGCCCCTCCTACGAGCAGTACTTC.

Comments on this clone: At one end, the junction sequence differs from germline, possibly due to a read error. The gene calls are TRBV7-7 and TRBJ2-5, with 7 bases lining up with TRBD2. This CDR3 contains 16 residues. Germline V gene lookup returns CDR1 SSHAT and CDR2 FNYEAQ (reference sequence). CDR3 sequence reads: CASSGVGAGWQETQYF. CDR3 sequence (DNA): TGTGCTAGCAGCGGGGTCGGGGCGGGGTGGCAAGAGACCCAGTACTTC. The full variable domain, rest sourced from reference TRBV7-7 and TRBJ2-5, is GAGVSQSPRYKVTKRGQDVTLRCDPISSHATLYWYQQALGQGPEFLTYFNYEAQPDKSGLPSDRFSAERPEGSISTLTIQRTEQRDSAMYRCASSGVGAGWQETQYFGPGTRLLVL.

This clone was seen a few times. This chain connects TRBV7-8 to TRBJ2-2, with unresolved D. CDR1 and CDR2 from the germline V gene are SGHVS and FQNEAQ. The ends were cut back, 2 bases at V and 2 bases at J, with 6 bases in the middle. CDR3 size: 14 residues. This CDR3 reads CASSLTGNTGELFF. The CDR3 coding sequence is TGTGCCAGCAGCTTAACCGGTAACACCGGGGAGCTGTTTTTT.

In this sample, this clone turned up once. The genes are TRBV11-2 and TRBJ2-1, with D hard to call. The germline CDR1 and CDR2 sequences are SGHAT and FQNNGV. The V gene lost 3 bases and the J gene lost 7 bases, with 4 bases spanning the gap. The CDR3 has 11 amino acids. In DNA, the CDR3 is TGTGCCAGCAGCTTTTTAAATGAGCAGTTCTTC. Translated: CASSFLNEQFF.

The V and J genes are TRBV20-1 and TRBJ2-7, with TRBD1 matching 7 bases. Trimming at V came to 3 bases and at J to 4 bases, leaving 9 bases not matched to a gene. The germline V gene encodes CDR1 DFQATT and CDR2 SNEGSKA (reference sequence). The CDR3 consists of 14 residues. The CDR3 is CSASRVTGIYEQYF. For the CDR3, the DNA is TGCAGTGCTAGTAGGGTGACAGGGATTTACGAGCAGTACTTC.

The chain uses TRBV19 and TRBJ2-3; tentative D call: TRBD2 (5 bases). V lost 5 bases, J lost 5 bases, and 17 bases lay in between. Germline CDR1 reads LNHDA; CDR2 reads SQIVND (reference sequence). The CDR3 is made up of 15 amino acids. CDR3 bases: TGTGCCAGTAGTTGGGGTCGGGGAGCCGGAGATACGCAGTATTTT. It yields the protein CASSWGRGAGDTQYF.

The CDR3 nucleotides read TGTGCCACCGTCCCGGAGGGAGGGATCACAGATACGCAGTATTTT. Its protein is CATVPEGGITDTQYF. The rearrangement uses TRBV27 and TRBJ2-3; 7 bases line up with TRBD2. The CDR3 is made up of 15 amino acids. The J segment lost 2 bases and the V segment lost 10 bases, leaving 12 bases of the junction unmatched. Germline CDR1 MNHEY, CDR2 SMNVEV (reference sequence).

The chain links TRBV5-1 to TRBJ2-1; 12 bases agree with TRBD2. V lost 1 base, J lost 7 bases, and 6 bases stayed unmatched. The CDR3 runs 16 residues. Per germline, CDR1 SGHRS and CDR2 YFSETQ. Written as DNA, the CDR3 is TGCGCCAGCAGCTTGTCTCTAGCGGGAGGGCGAAATGAGCAGTTCTTC. Amino acid sequence: CASSLSLAGGRNEQFF. The whole variable domain, filled in from reference TRBV5-1 and TRBJ2-1, reads KAGVTQTPRYLIKTRGQQVTLSCSPISGHRSVSWYQQTPGQGLQFLFEYFSETQRNKGNFPGRFSGRQFSNSRSEMNVSTLELGDSALYLCASSLSLAGGRNEQFFGPGTRLTVL.

V gene TRBV28 combines with J gene TRBJ2-7; tentative D call: TRBD2 (7 bases). V was clipped by 1 base and J by 7 bases, with 14 bases between them. Germline CDR1 MDHEN, CDR2 SYDVKM. The CDR3 length is 14 residues. CDR3 nucleotides: TGTGCCAGCAGTTTATTCGGGGGGCGGAGGGAGCAGTACTTC. Translated: CASSLFGGRREQYF.

The chain carries TRBV7-2 and TRBJ1-3, with TRBD1 matching over 8 bases. The CDR3 is 17 residues long. V was pared by 2 bases and J by 4 bases, with 10 bases of the junction left unmatched. Germline CDR1 SGHTA, CDR2 FQGNSA. CDR3: CASSLSPDRVAGNTIYF. In DNA, the CDR3 is TGTGCCAGCAGCTTAAGTCCGGACAGGGTGGCCGGAAACACCATATATTTT.

The rearrangement joins TRBV7-2 to TRBJ2-7; 7 bases fit TRBD1. V shed 4 bases, J shed 4 bases, and the junction held 4 bases outside the gene matches. The CDR3 extends over 13 amino acids. Germline V gene data show CDR1 as SGHTA and CDR2 as FQGNSA. The CDR3 protein is CASSSGQTYEQYF. CDR3 in DNA: TGTGCCAGCAGCTCGGGACAGACTTACGAGCAGTACTTC.